A selection of T cell receptor beta chains follows, all from one sample in a study of shared clonotypes between healthy human individuals. Measured with immunoSEQ multiplex PCR; TCRdb has only the in-frame clones, and not every one. Of about half a million clones listed, approximately 79% are singletons. Specimen: PBMCs. The receptors shown here come from a middle-aged woman in good health. Some clones in this sample may be carry-over from other donors' samples. Each CDR3 is given with its conserved first and last residue. The D gene is left open where the match is weak. Part of the rows lack a size; the others show once, few, many or a class for expanded clones.

TRBJ1-5,TRBD1,few,TRBV6-1,CASSLGTGRNQPQHF,TGTGCCAGCAGTTTAGGGACAGGGCGCAATCAGCCCCAGCATTTT
TRBJ1-1,-,-,TRBV6-4,CASSDVPKENTEAFF,TGTGCCAGCAGTGATGTGCCGAAAGAGAACACTGAAGCTTTCTTT
TRBJ2-7,-,-,TRBV6-5,CASSREIHSYEQYF,TGTGCCAGCTCCAGGGAGATCCACTCCTACGAGCAGTACTTC
TRBJ2-1,TRBD2,few,TRBV11-3,CASSLDGGSDDEQFF,TGTGCCAGCAGCTTAGATGGCGGGAGTGACGATGAGCAGTTCTTC
TRBJ1-5,-,-,TRBV7-6,CASSLGHSNQPQHF,TGTGCCAGCAGCTTAGGACATAGCAATCAGCCCCAGCATTTT
TRBJ2-1,TRBD1,-,TRBV2,CASSGEGAINEQFF,TGTGCCAGCAGTGGAGAGGGGGCGATTAATGAGCAGTTCTTC
TRBJ2-2,TRBD2,-,TRBV7-6,CASSSLAGGVTGELFF,TGTGCCAGCAGCTCTCTCGCGGGAGGGGTCACCGGGGAGCTGTTTTTT
TRBJ1-2,-,once,TRBV27,CASRDGGLNYGYTF,TGTGCCAGCAGAGACGGGGGCCTTAACTATGGCTACACCTTC
TRBJ2-5,TRBD1,-,TRBV7-2,CASSNTGGKKTQYF,TGTGCCAGCAGCAACACAGGGGGCAAAAAGACCCAGTACTTC
TRBJ2-1,TRBD2,once,TRBV28,CASSLPRLAGVNEQFF,TGTGCCAGCAGTTTACCGCGACTAGCGGGAGTCAATGAGCAGTTCTTC
TRBJ1-5,-,-,TRBV19,CASSQTEDQPQHF,TGTGCCAGTAGTCAGACCGAGGATCAGCCCCAGCATTTT
TRBJ2-5,-,-,TRBV4-3,CASSRTDQETQYF,TGCGCCAGCAGCCGGACAGATCAAGAGACCCAGTACTTC
TRBJ2-1,TRBD2,-,TRBV7-2,CASSLAPSGRYQFF,TGTGCCAGCAGCTTAGCGCCTAGCGGGAGATACCAGTTCTTC
TRBJ2-7,TRBD1,few,TRBV2,CASSGRGLDEQYF,TGTGCCAGCAGCGGCAGGGGGCTTGACGAGCAGTACTTC
TRBJ1-5,-,-,TRBV4-1,CASSHLDGQELGPQHF,TGCGCCAGCAGCCACCTCGACGGGCAGGAGCTAGGGCCCCAGCATTTT
TRBJ2-1,TRBD1,-,TRBV7-9,CASSDRTGSDNEQFF,TGTGCCAGCAGCGACCGGACAGGCTCGGACAATGAGCAGTTCTTC
TRBJ2-7,TRBD2,-,TRBV27,CASSRLAGAGGYEQYF,TGTGCCAGCTCAAGGCTAGCGGGAGCCGGAGGCTACGAGCAGTACTTC
TRBJ2-2,-,few,TRBV5-1,CASSPGGSGELFF,TGCGCCAGCAGCCCTGGTGGGTCCGGGGAGCTGTTTTTT
TRBJ1-1,-,-,TRBV10-3,CAISGNEQAFF,TGTGCCATCAGTGGGAACGAGCAAGCTTTCTTT
TRBJ2-3,-,many,TRBV7-3,CASSSASASTDTQYF,TGTGCCAGCAGCTCGGCTAGCGCAAGCACAGATACGCAGTATTTT
TRBJ2-3,TRBD2,-,TRBV7-3,CASSASGTNTDTQYF,TGTGCCAGCAGCGCATCCGGGACTAACACAGATACGCAGTATTTT
TRBJ1-1,TRBD1,once,TRBV29-1,CSVNTGGAITEAFF,TGCAGCGTAAATACAGGGGGCGCGATAACTGAAGCTTTCTTT
TRBJ1-5,-,-,TRBV5-1,CASRVEPNQPQHF,TGCGCCAGCAGGGTCGAACCCAATCAGCCCCAGCATTTT
TRBJ1-1,-,-,TRBV5-4,CASSLAHRDTEAFF,TGTGCCAGCAGCTTGGCACATCGGGACACTGAAGCTTTCTTT
TRBJ2-7,-,-,TRBV4-3,CASSRGLGPYYEQYF,TGCGCCAGCAGCCGGGGACTGGGTCCCTACTACGAGCAGTACTTC
TRBJ1-1,-,-,TRBV7-2,CASSRQLATEAFF,TGTGCCAGCAGCCGACAGCTAGCCACTGAAGCTTTCTTT
TRBJ2-1,TRBD1,-,TRBV9,CASNGQGNNEQFF,TGTGCCAGCAACGGACAGGGAAACAATGAGCAGTTCTTC
TRBJ2-1,TRBD2,-,TRBV27,CASSDQSGRVHNEQFF,TGTGCCAGCAGTGACCAGAGCGGGAGGGTCCACAATGAGCAGTTCTTC
TRBJ1-2,TRBD1,few,TRBV27,CASSFRQGAWGYTF,TGTGCCAGCAGTTTCAGACAGGGGGCTTGGGGCTACACCTTC
TRBJ2-5,-,once,TRBV7-9,CAMGGPPAETQYF,TGTGCCATGGGAGGCCCTCCCGCAGAGACCCAGTACTTC
TRBJ2-4,TRBD2,once,TRBV27,CASSRTSARAKNIQYF,TGTGCCAGCAGCCGTACTAGCGCCCGAGCCAAAAACATTCAGTACTTC
TRBJ2-5,TRBD1,few,TRBV2,CASRSGGGETQYF,TGTGCCAGCAGGTCAGGGGGCGGTGAGACCCAGTACTTC
TRBJ1-4,-,-,TRBV6-5,CASSLRYGTNEKLFF,TGTGCCAGCAGCCTACGGTACGGCACTAATGAAAAACTGTTTTTT
TRBJ1-1,-,-,TRBV16,CASSQSNTEAFF,TGTGCCAGCAGCCAATCTAACACTGAAGCTTTCTTT
TRBJ2-1,-,-,TRBV30,CAWSPLANEQFF,TGTGCCTGGAGTCCCCTAGCGAATGAGCAGTTCTTC
TRBJ2-5,TRBD1,once,TRBV5-5,CASIKGQGRGETQYF,TGTGCCAGCATCAAAGGACAGGGACGGGGCGAGACCCAGTACTTC
TRBJ2-1,-,-,TRBV7-6,CASSLVAGSYNEQFF,TGTGCCAGCAGCTTAGTGGCGGGGTCATACAATGAGCAGTTCTTC
TRBJ2-4,TRBD1,-,TRBV2,CASRTQGASKNIQYF,TGTGCCAGCAGGACTCAGGGGGCATCCAAAAACATTCAGTACTTC